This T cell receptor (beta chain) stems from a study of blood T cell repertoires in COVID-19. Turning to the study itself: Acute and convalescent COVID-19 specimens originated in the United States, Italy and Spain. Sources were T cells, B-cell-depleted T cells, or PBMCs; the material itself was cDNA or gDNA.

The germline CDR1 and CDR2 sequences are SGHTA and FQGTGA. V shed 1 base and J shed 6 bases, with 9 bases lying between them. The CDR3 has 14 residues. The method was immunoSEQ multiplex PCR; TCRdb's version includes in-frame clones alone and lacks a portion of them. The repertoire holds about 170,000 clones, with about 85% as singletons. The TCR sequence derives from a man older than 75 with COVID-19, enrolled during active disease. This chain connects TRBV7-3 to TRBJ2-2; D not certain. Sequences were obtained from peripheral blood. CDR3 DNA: TGTGCCAGCAGCTTAATGGCTGAGGCCGGGGAGCTGTTTTTT. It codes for CASSLMAEAGELFF.